Listed below are T cell receptor beta chains from one sample, sequenced in a study of PD-L1 blockade in urothelial cancer. The protocol was immunoSEQ multiplex PCR, while the TCRdb copy is restricted to in-frame clones and leaves out a portion. The sample shows around 50,000 clones, more than 75% of them seen only once. This material consisted of PBMCs, taken around atezolizumab (anti-PD-L1) treatment. These receptors were collected from a man in his 60s with urothelial cancer. The CDR3 runs from the conserved cysteine through the conserved F or W. Fields, in order: J gene, D gene, clone size, V gene, CDR3 DNA, CDR3 protein. The D gene is left open where the match is weak. The size field is filled for only some rows; it gives once, few, many or a size class.

j_call: TRBJ2-5; d_call: TRBD2; clone_size: NA; v_call: TRBV4-1; cdr3_nt: TGCGCCAGCAGTCAGACTAGCGGGAGAGAAGAGACCCAGTACTTC; cdr3_aa: CASSQTSGREETQYF
j_call: TRBJ1-1; d_call: TRBD1; clone_size: NA; v_call: TRBV2; cdr3_nt: TGTGCCAGCAGTATACAGGGGAGTTTTGAAGCTTTCTTT; cdr3_aa: CASSIQGSFEAFF
j_call: TRBJ1-5; d_call: NA; clone_size: NA; v_call: TRBV11-2; cdr3_nt: TGTGCCAGCGGATACAGGGTCCAGCCCCAGCATTTT; cdr3_aa: CASGYRVQPQHF
j_call: TRBJ1-3; d_call: NA; clone_size: NA; v_call: TRBV6-5; cdr3_nt: TGTGCCAGCAGTTACACAAAGGAAACAGGGGGAAACACCATATATTTT; cdr3_aa: CASSYTKETGGNTIYF
j_call: TRBJ2-3; d_call: NA; clone_size: NA; v_call: TRBV2; cdr3_nt: TGTGCCAGCAGTGAAGTAGGGGGCACAGATACGCAGTATTTT; cdr3_aa: CASSEVGGTDTQYF
j_call: TRBJ2-5; d_call: TRBD2; clone_size: NA; v_call: TRBV25-1; cdr3_nt: TGTGCCAGCAGTCGGGGGACTAGCGGGAGGGGGTACCAAGAGACCCAGTACTTC; cdr3_aa: CASSRGTSGRGYQETQYF
j_call: TRBJ2-5; d_call: TRBD2; clone_size: NA; v_call: TRBV5-1; cdr3_nt: TGCGCCAGCAGCTTGGGTGGTAGCGGGAGCCAAGAGACCCAGTACTTC; cdr3_aa: CASSLGGSGSQETQYF
j_call: TRBJ2-5; d_call: NA; clone_size: NA; v_call: TRBV6-5; cdr3_nt: TGTGCCAGCGCAGGGATGCCCCAAGAGACCCAGTACTTC; cdr3_aa: CASAGMPQETQYF
j_call: TRBJ1-2; d_call: TRBD1; clone_size: NA; v_call: TRBV27; cdr3_nt: TGTGCCAGCAGTTTAGCGACAGGGGCTAACTATGGCTACACCTTC; cdr3_aa: CASSLATGANYGYTF
j_call: TRBJ2-1; d_call: NA; clone_size: NA; v_call: TRBV7-2; cdr3_nt: TGTGCCAGCAGCTTAGTGTTCGTCCAGGGGGGACACAATGAGCAGTTCTTC; cdr3_aa: CASSLVFVQGGHNEQFF
j_call: TRBJ1-2; d_call: NA; clone_size: NA; v_call: TRBV2; cdr3_nt: TGTGCCAGCAGTGACGTTGCGAACTATGGCTACACCTTC; cdr3_aa: CASSDVANYGYTF
j_call: TRBJ1-2; d_call: NA; clone_size: NA; v_call: TRBV4-2; cdr3_nt: TGTGCCAGCAGCCAAGATAGGATTGGGACAATCGGCTACACCTTC; cdr3_aa: CASSQDRIGTIGYTF
j_call: TRBJ2-7; d_call: TRBD1; clone_size: NA; v_call: TRBV10-3; cdr3_nt: TGTGCCACCTCCGGGACAGGGATATACGAGCAGTACTTC; cdr3_aa: CATSGTGIYEQYF
j_call: TRBJ1-1; d_call: TRBD1; clone_size: NA; v_call: TRBV15; cdr3_nt: TGTGCCACCAGCAGAGAAACAAGGACAGGGTTGAACACTGAAGCTTTCTTT; cdr3_aa: CATSRETRTGLNTEAFF
j_call: TRBJ1-4; d_call: NA; clone_size: NA; v_call: TRBV5-1; cdr3_nt: TGCGCCAGCAGCTCCTCAGGGGCAGCAACTAATGAAAAACTGTTTTTT; cdr3_aa: CASSSSGAATNEKLFF
j_call: TRBJ2-5; d_call: TRBD2; clone_size: NA; v_call: TRBV14; cdr3_nt: TGTGCCAGCAGCCGAGCGGGGGTCGGCCAAGAGACCCAGTACTTC; cdr3_aa: CASSRAGVGQETQYF
j_call: TRBJ1-4; d_call: NA; clone_size: once; v_call: TRBV11-2; cdr3_nt: TGTGCCAGCAGCTTAAGTAACGGGGTCGGCGAAAAACTGTTTTTT; cdr3_aa: CASSLSNGVGEKLFF
j_call: TRBJ2-1; d_call: NA; clone_size: NA; v_call: TRBV19; cdr3_nt: TGTGCCAGTAGTATCAACAGGGAGGAGCAGTTCTTC; cdr3_aa: CASSINREEQFF
j_call: TRBJ1-1; d_call: TRBD1; clone_size: NA; v_call: TRBV5-1; cdr3_nt: TGCGCCAGCAGCCCATCCGGACAGGGAACTACTGAAGCTTTCTTT; cdr3_aa: CASSPSGQGTTEAFF
j_call: TRBJ2-7; d_call: NA; clone_size: NA; v_call: TRBV7-9; cdr3_nt: TGTGCCAGCAGCCTACCGGGAACATACGAGCAGTACTTC; cdr3_aa: CASSLPGTYEQYF
j_call: TRBJ2-1; d_call: TRBD2; clone_size: NA; v_call: TRBV7-2; cdr3_nt: TGTGCCAGCAGCTTAGTACGTAGCGGGGAGCAGTTCTTC; cdr3_aa: CASSLVRSGEQFF
j_call: TRBJ2-7; d_call: TRBD2; clone_size: once; v_call: TRBV15; cdr3_nt: TGTGCCACCAGCAGGGCTGGGTCTAGCGGGTTTTCGGACGAGCAGTACTTC; cdr3_aa: CATSRAGSSGFSDEQYF